This entry is about one TCR beta chain. Its antigen is not known. This sample is drawn from a study of lymphopenia after photon versus proton radiotherapy. Findings of the study overall: Post-nadir diversity loss with photons came from oligoclonal expansion, particularly CD8+ Temra cells. Relative stability marked proton patients; photon patients lost diversity and naive cells.

Generated by immunoSEQ multiplex PCR, the TCRdb table keeps only in-frame clones and is missing some. This table holds more than 60,000 clones, 86% found once. V gave up 7 bases and J gave up 2 bases, with 12 bases separating them. The CDR3 consists of 13 residues. Germline assignment: CDR1 MNHNS and CDR2 SASEGT. The source is a man aged 40-50 years with gastric cancer. The chain uses TRBV6-1 and TRBJ2-7; D not resolved. Sequencing was performed on peripheral blood, taken from a patient treated with photon-based radiotherapy. The CDR3 spells CASTSVLTYEQYF. The CDR3 region has the DNA TGTGCCAGCACATCAGTATTAACCTACGAGCAGTACTTC.